One sample yielded the 14 T cell receptor beta chains listed below, sequenced in a study of T cells in Graves' hyperthyroidism and ophthalmopathy. Amplification yielded TCR beta CDR3 regions, with RNA transcripts as the source. TCR CDR3 underwent first-round RT-PCR with the HTBI primer set. MiXCR was run by TCRdb on the multiplex PCR reads, yielding one entry per CDR3 protein. The sample has 450,000 to 600,000 distinct CDR3 sequences, around 15% seen once. Sequenced sample: blood. Every receptor here comes from a woman in her forties with Graves' hyperthyroidism.

At least ten counts were recorded for this clonotype. This sequence joins TRBV5-1 and TRBJ2-1, with D uncertain. The CDR3 contains 13 residues. In germline, CDR1 is SGHRS, CDR2 YFSETQ. Between the trimmed V and J ends, which lost 3 bases and 8 bases, there was a span of 12 bases. The CDR3 is CASSSTPLDEQFF. Here the CDR3 DNA reads TGCGCCAGCAGCTCAACGCCGCTGGATGAGCAGTTCTTC.

The chain joins TRBV7-9 to TRBJ2-1; 7 bases map to TRBD1. The CDR3 contains 13 residues. V shed 8 bases, J shed 7 bases, and the junction held 8 bases outside the gene matches. Germline CDR1 is SEHNR and CDR2 is FQNEAQ (reference sequence). CDR3 region: CASPRPGGNEQFF. CDR3 sequence (DNA): TGTGCCAGCCCCCGGCCAGGGGGAAATGAGCAGTTCTTC.

The rearrangement joins TRBV6-1 to TRBJ1-2; unclear D gene. Trimming stripped 1 base from V and 4 bases from J, with 19 bases between. Germline V gives CDR1 MNHNS, CDR2 SASEGT. The CDR3 covers 17 residues. The CDR3 sequence: CASSEVIGSRDGYGYTF. The CDR3 DNA is TGTGCCAGCAGTGAAGTTATCGGTTCACGAGATGGCTATGGCTACACCTTC.

The CDR3 DNA is TGTGCCAGTAGTCCTGGTGGAACCTACAAAAACATTCAGTACTTC. The encoded protein is CASSPGGTYKNIQYF. The V and J genes are TRBV19 and TRBJ2-4; unclear D gene. With 5 bases removed from V and 3 bases from J, the gap between germline ends came to 14 bases. CDR1 is LNHDA and CDR2 is SQIVND in the germline V gene (reference sequence). This CDR3 has 15 amino acids. Full variable domain (remainder filled in from reference TRBV19 and TRBJ2-4): DGGITQSPKYLFRKEGQNVTLSCEQNLNHDAMYWYRQDPGQGLRLIYYSQIVNDFQKGDIAEGYSVSREKKESFPLTVTSAQKNPTAFYLCASSPGGTYKNIQYFGAGTRLSVL.

The chain employs TRBV15 and TRBJ2-2; maybe TRBD2 (5 bases). Looked up from germline, CDR1 is LNHNV and CDR2 is YYDKDF (reference sequence). The CDR3 has 14 residues. The V gene lost 3 bases and the J gene lost 5 bases, with 10 bases spanning the gap. CDR3 residues: CATSSRDLTGELFF. DNA for the CDR3: TGTGCCACCAGCAGCCGGGATCTTACCGGGGAGCTGTTTTTT.

This clonotype was seen ten or more times. The chain recombines TRBV3-1 with TRBJ2-1; 11 bases match TRBD1. Trimming at V came to 4 bases and at J to 6 bases, leaving 17 bases not matched to a gene. Germline V gene data show CDR1 as LGHDT and CDR2 as YNNKEL (reference sequence). The CDR3 length is 19 residues. CDR3: CASSPRTGGPNLLPNEQFF. DNA of the CDR3: TGTGCCAGCAGCCCTCGGACAGGGGGCCCCAATCTCTTGCCCAATGAGCAGTTCTTC.

The chain has TRBV7-8 and TRBJ2-2, with 8 bases fitting TRBD2. CDR1 is SGHVS and CDR2 is FQNEAQ in the germline V gene. The CDR3 is 15 amino acids. V trimming: 2 bases; J trimming: 5 bases; junction bases outside the gene matches: 4. CDR3: CASSLTVAGTGELFF. The CDR3 DNA reads TGTGCCAGCAGCTTAACCGTAGCGGGGACCGGGGAGCTGTTTTTT.

The V gene is TRBV18, the J gene TRBJ2-7; 9 bases are a match to TRBD1. The CDR3 spans 15 residues. Germline V CDR1 and CDR2: KGHSH, LQKENI. The trim removed 5 bases at V and 3 bases at J, leaving 8 bases unmatched. The CDR3 DNA reads TGTGCCAGCTCAACAGGGGGCCTTAGAGGCTACGAGCAGTACTTC. Translation gives CASSTGGLRGYEQYF. The variable domain in full, with the rest retrieved from reference TRBV18 and TRBJ2-7, is NAGVMQNPRHLVRRRGQEARLRCSPMKGHSHVYWYRQLPEEGLKFMVYLQKENIIDESGMPKERFSAEFPKEGPSILRIQQVVRGDSAAYFCASSTGGLRGYEQYFGPGTRLTVT.

This clonotype was seen only a few times. The chain carries TRBV10-3 and TRBJ1-3; D unresolved. The length of the CDR3 is 11 residues. The V gene lost 8 bases and the J gene lost 4 bases, with 6 bases spanning the gap. Germline V gene lookup returns CDR1 ENHRY and CDR2 SYGVKD. CDR3 region: CAIERGNTIYF. The CDR3, as DNA: TGTGCCATCGAACGAGGAAACACCATATATTTT.

In this sample, this clonotype turned up many times. The rearrangement links TRBV2 to TRBJ2-7; 10 bases line up with TRBD1. The V gene's germline CDR1 is SNHLY and CDR2 FYNNEI. This CDR3 has 14 amino acids. Losses at the gene ends were 7 bases for V and 0 bases for J; bases not matched to a gene: 3. CDR3 loop: CASMGQGSSYEQYF. In nucleotides, the CDR3 is TGTGCCAGCATGGGACAGGGGAGCTCCTACGAGCAGTACTTC.

This clonotype has more than one count but fewer than ten. The rearrangement uses TRBV7-9 and TRBJ2-7; D possibly corresponds to TRBD1 (6 bases). The CDR3 has 16 residues. Trimming left V 0 bases short and J 4 bases short, with 16 bases between. Germline assignment: CDR1 SEHNR and CDR2 FQNEAQ (reference sequence). CDR3 DNA sequence: TGTGCCAGCAGCTTAGCGCCGGACAGTAGAGGGTACGAGCAGTACTTC. Translation: CASSLAPDSRGYEQYF.

The chain has TRBV4-1 and TRBJ1-1; no firm D call. The CDR3 is 14 residues long. Trimming removed 1 base from V and 1 base from J, with 7 bases in between. The germline V gene has CDR1 MGHRA and CDR2 YSYEKL. CDR3 protein: CASSQVSRNTEAFF. The CDR3, as DNA: TGCGCCAGCAGCCAAGTTTCAAGGAACACTGAAGCTTTCTTT.

This clonotype has ten or more counts. J is TRBJ1-6 and V is TRBV7-2, with D perhaps TRBD1 (6 bases). The V end lost 5 bases, the J end lost 4 bases, and 18 bases lay between the germline ends. This CDR3 has 17 amino acids. Germline-derived CDR1 and CDR2 are SGHTA and FQGNSA. The CDR3, as DNA: TGTGCCAGCAGCCCTCGTGTTACAGGGAATTATAATTCACCCCTCCACTTT. Its protein product is CASSPRVTGNYNSPLHF.

This clonotype was counted many times. V and J are TRBV28 and TRBJ2-1; 9 nucleotides align to TRBD2. The CDR3 loop spans 15 amino acids. Trimming at V came to 7 bases and at J to 5 bases, leaving 9 bases not matched to a gene. The V gene's germline CDR1 is MDHEN and CDR2 SYDVKM. CDR3 sequence: CASTKGTSRHNEQFF. The CDR3 DNA reads TGTGCCAGCACAAAAGGGACTAGCCGGCACAATGAGCAGTTCTTC.